The 8 T cell receptor beta chains in this list originate from one sample, sequenced in a study of cytomegalovirus exposure and HLA in healthy donors. Data came from immunoSEQ multiplex PCR; TCRdb stores just in-frame clones and leaves some out. The repertoire holds under 400,000 clones, with roughly 85% as singletons. The sequenced sample was PBMCs. These receptor sequences come from a woman younger than 30 in good health and CMV-seronegative.

The chain combines TRBV6-1 with TRBJ1-5; tentative D call: TRBD1 (6 bases). The CDR3 sequence is 13 residues long. Trimming took 6 bases from V and 7 from J, leaving 13 bases between them. Germline CDR1 MNHNS, CDR2 SASEGT. The CDR3 DNA reads TGTGCCAGCAGGAGAGAGGGGACACAGCCCCAGCATTTT. Encoded protein: CASRREGTQPQHF.

The rearrangement links TRBV15 to TRBJ2-7; no reliable D call. CDR1 and CDR2 (germline): LNHNV, YYDKDF (reference sequence). This CDR3 has 13 amino acids. The V gene lost 1 base and the J gene lost 6 bases, with 10 bases spanning the gap. The DNA of the CDR3 is TGTGCCACCAGCAGAGTTCTAGTCGGCGAGCAGTACTTC. Its protein product is CATSRVLVGEQYF.

The chain is built from TRBV28 and TRBJ2-3; D might be TRBD1 (6 bases). V was shortened by 5 bases and J by 0 bases, with 15 bases between the two germline ends. In germline, CDR1 is MDHEN, CDR2 SYDVKM. This CDR3 has 16 residues. In DNA, the CDR3 is TGTGCCAGCAGTCCTACAGGGCCTACTAGCACAGATACGCAGTATTTT. It is translated as CASSPTGPTSTDTQYF. Full variable domain (remainder filled in from reference TRBV28 and TRBJ2-3): DVKVTQSSRYLVKRTGEKVFLECVQDMDHENMFWYRQDPGLGLRLIYFSYDVKMKEKGDIPEGYSVSREKKERFSLILESASTNQTSMYLCASSPTGPTSTDTQYFGPGTRLTVL.

The chain has TRBV5-8 and TRBJ2-2; TRBD2 is a possible D gene (6 bases). There are 15 residues in the CDR3. Germline CDR1 SGHTS, CDR2 YDEGEE. Trimming stripped 1 base from V and 4 bases from J, with 11 bases between. The CDR3: CASSLWGEITGELFF. The CDR3 DNA reads as TGTGCCAGCAGCTTGTGGGGGGAAATCACCGGGGAGCTGTTTTTT.

The J gene is TRBJ2-3, the V gene TRBV5-8; the match to TRBD2 covers 9 bases. Germline CDR1 reads SGHTS; CDR2 reads YDEGEE. J gave up 5 bases and V 5 bases, and 6 bases lay outside the gene matches. This CDR3 has 14 amino acids. The CDR3 nucleotides read TGTGCCAGCAGACCCGGACTAGCGAAAGATACGCAGTATTTT. Protein product: CASRPGLAKDTQYF.

This clone was observed a single time. V and J are TRBV2 and TRBJ2-5; 8 nucleotides agree with TRBD2. Germline values: CDR1 SNHLY, CDR2 FYNNEI. V shed 4 bases, J shed 1 base, and the junction held 14 bases outside the gene matches. CDR3 size: 18 residues. CDR3: CASSGDVIAGTSQETQYF. For the CDR3, the DNA is TGTGCCAGCAGTGGGGACGTAATAGCGGGGACTTCCCAAGAGACCCAGTACTTC.

The count of this clone is one. The gene calls are TRBV29-1 and TRBJ2-2, with a weak D call TRBD2 (6 bases). CDR1 is SQVTM, CDR2 ANQGSEA, per germline. V was shortened by 6 bases and J by 0 bases, with 14 bases between the two germline ends. This CDR3 comprises 15 residues. CDR3 nucleotides: TGCAGCGTAAAGTGGCTAGCGCCGAACACCGGGGAGCTGTTTTTT. Protein: CSVKWLAPNTGELFF.

The J gene is TRBJ2-3, the V gene TRBV18, with a tentative D call TRBD2 (6 bases). V lost 2 bases, J lost 2 bases, and 17 bases lay in between. This CDR3 contains 17 residues. CDR1 is KGHSH, CDR2 LQKENI, per germline. The CDR3 spells CASSPTRAGPTTDTQYF. The DNA for the CDR3 is TGTGCCAGCTCACCAACACGTGCGGGACCAACCACAGATACGCAGTATTTT.